This T cell receptor (beta chain) comes out of a study of beta chain features in type 1 diabetes. Findings of the study overall: Whether TCRB rearrangement is influenced by HLA type went unresolved here. All four CD4+ subsets of Type 1 diabetes patients contained TCRB CDR3s that were moderately but significantly shorter. In type 1 diabetes patients, VDJ junctions had fewer insertions; deletions at these junctions were more frequent.

Unmatched junction bases numbered 1, after V lost 3 bases and J lost 0 bases. Germline values: CDR1 SGHRS, CDR2 YFSETQ. CDR3 size: 15 residues. Expressed TCRB transcripts were sequenced after all isolated RNA was converted to cDNA. The read count averaged about 3.3 million across naive, central memory and regulatory T cell samples. Libraries were prepared by immunoSEQ multiplex PCR; TCRdb keeps only in-frame clonotypes and omits some of them. The sample contains under 400,000 clones, approximately 12% of which appear only once. As concerns this clone: What it binds is not known.

Material for sequencing was naive CD4+ T cells from blood. The rearrangement joins TRBV5-1 to TRBJ2-2; 8 positions agree with TRBD2. The sequence was collected from a young woman with type 1 diabetes. The CDR3 bases are TGCGCCAGCAGCTCGGGACTAGCGAACACCGGGGAGCTGTTTTTT. It is translated as CASSSGLANTGELFF. Combining the CDR3 with reference TRBV5-1 and TRBJ2-2 gives the whole variable domain KAGVTQTPRYLIKTRGQQVTLSCSPISGHRSVSWYQQTPGQGLQFLFEYFSETQRNKGNFPGRFSGRQFSNSRSEMNVSTLELGDSALYLCASSSGLANTGELFFGEGSRLTVL.